A selection of T cell receptor beta chains follows, all from one sample in a study of blood T cell repertoires in COVID-19. Assay used: immunoSEQ multiplex PCR; TCRdb lists only in-frame clones, some missing. The profile shows 200,000 to 250,000 clones, more than 65% of them singletons. Sequences were obtained from peripheral blood. The source is a woman of 80 years or more with acute or convalescent COVID-19. Each CDR3 is given with its conserved first and last residue. The order of the fields is J gene, D gene, V gene, clone size, CDR3 DNA, CDR3 protein. A D gene is named only where the DNA matches it firmly. Only part of the rows carry a size: once, few, many, or a class if the clone is expanded.

TRBJ1-6,.,TRBV30,.,TGTGCCTGGAGGGAAGACAGCTATAATTCACCCCTCCACTTT,CAWREDSYNSPLHF
TRBJ1-1,.,TRBV30,.,TGTGCCTGGAGTTACTCCCGGACTATGAACACTGAAGCTTTCTTT,CAWSYSRTMNTEAFF
TRBJ1-4,.,TRBV20-1,once,TGCAGTGCTAGTCCCGGGATAGGGACTAATGAAAAACTGTTTTTT,CSASPGIGTNEKLFF
TRBJ2-3,TRBD1,TRBV19,.,TGTGCCAGTAGTAAACCGGGACAGCTCACAGATACGCAGTATTTT,CASSKPGQLTDTQYF
TRBJ1-2,TRBD1,TRBV18,.,TGTGCCAGCTCACCCGTGATCGGGACAGGGGCTAACTATGGCTACACCTTC,CASSPVIGTGANYGYTF
TRBJ1-2,.,TRBV14,few,TGTGCCAGCAGCCGACTTGCCCAGGGACAAATTGCTGGCTACACCTTC,CASSRLAQGQIAGYTF
TRBJ1-5,.,TRBV5-6,.,TGTGCCAGCAGCTTGGGAGGGCTCATAGGGCCCCAGCATTTT,CASSLGGLIGPQHF
TRBJ2-5,TRBD1,TRBV6-7,.,TGTGCCAGCACCCAGGGGACAGGCACGGATTTGGAGACCCAGTACTTC,CASTQGTGTDLETQYF
TRBJ2-3,TRBD2,TRBV5-5,.,TGTGCCAGCAGCTTGGGAGCGGGGGGTGCGTCAGATACGCAGTATTTT,CASSLGAGGASDTQYF
TRBJ1-2,TRBD1,TRBV30,once,TGTGCCTGGAGTGCTTCAGACGGGACAGGGAGATATGGCTACACCTTC,CAWSASDGTGRYGYTF
TRBJ1-1,.,TRBV24-1,.,TGTGCCACCGACACCACAGGGCTGAACACTGAAGCTTTCTTT,CATDTTGLNTEAFF
TRBJ1-5,TRBD1,TRBV3-1/TRBV3-2,once,TGTGCCAGCAGCCAAGTGAGGGGGCCAAATCAGCCCCAGCATTTT,CASSQVRGPNQPQHF
TRBJ1-5,TRBD1,TRBV7-2,.,TGTGCCAGCAGCCCCGCGGGACAGGGAGGGATCAATCAGCCCCAGCATTTT,CASSPAGQGGINQPQHF
TRBJ2-3,.,TRBV5-4,.,TGTGCCAGCAGCTTTCCAGATAGCACAGATACGCAGTATTTT,CASSFPDSTDTQYF
TRBJ1-5,TRBD1,TRBV7-2,.,TGTGCCAGCAGCCCATCAGGGGGCCCTCAGCCCCAGCATTTT,CASSPSGGPQPQHF
TRBJ1-1,.,TRBV7-2,.,TGTGCCAGCAGCCCGGGACAGAACACTGAAGCTTTCTTT,CASSPGQNTEAFF
TRBJ1-1,.,TRBV4-1,.,TGCGCCAGCAGCCAATCCTGGGCTGGGGGCCGGGGTGAGACTGAAGCTTTCTTT,CASSQSWAGGRGETEAFF
TRBJ1-1,TRBD1,TRBV5-1,few,TGCGCCAGCAGACTGACAGGGGGCGCGGGTACTGAAGCTTTCTTT,CASRLTGGAGTEAFF
TRBJ1-3,TRBD1,TRBV5-6,few,TGTGCCAGCAGCTTACAGGGGGCTGCTGGAAACACCATATATTTT,CASSLQGAAGNTIYF
TRBJ1-1,TRBD1,TRBV19,.,TGTGCCAGTAGTGACGGACAGGTAAATACTGAAGCTTTCTTT,CASSDGQVNTEAFF
TRBJ1-3,TRBD1,TRBV28,.,TGTGCCAGCACAGGAGTGGGACAGGGTTCTGGAAACACCATATATTTT,CASTGVGQGSGNTIYF
TRBJ2-3,TRBD2,TRBV15,once,TGTGCCACCAGCAGAGATAGGCGGGGGAGTAGCACAGATACGCAGTATTTT,CATSRDRRGSSTDTQYF
TRBJ1-1,.,TRBV19,.,TGTGCCAGTAGTACCTATAGAGACACTGAAGCTTTCTTT,CASSTYRDTEAFF
TRBJ1-6,TRBD1,TRBV3-1/TRBV3-2,.,TGTGCCAGCAGCCGCGGACAGGGGTCCTATAATTCACCCCTCCACTTT,CASSRGQGSYNSPLHF
TRBJ2-7,.,TRBV28,once,TGTGCCAGCAGTTTATTTGCAGGGAACTACGAGCAGTACTTC,CASSLFAGNYEQYF
TRBJ1-2,.,TRBV6-6,once,TGTGCCAGCACCGAGGGGGGGAGAAATGGCTACACCTTC,CASTEGGRNGYTF
TRBJ1-5,TRBD1,TRBV18,.,TGTGCCAGCTCACCGACCGGGACAGATAGAGGACAGCATTTT,CASSPTGTDRGQHF
TRBJ1-1,.,TRBV12-5,.,TGTGCTAGTGGTTGGGGACTTATGAACACTGAAGCTTTCTTT,CASGWGLMNTEAFF
TRBJ2-1,.,TRBV7-2,few,TGTGCCAGCAGCCAGGTCCGGACTACCTACAATGAGCAGTTCTTC,CASSQVRTTYNEQFF
TRBJ1-4,TRBD1,TRBV2,few,TGTGCCAGCAGTGAAGCCCTTTCGGGACAGGGCTCTAATGAAAAACTGTTTTTT,CASSEALSGQGSNEKLFF
TRBJ1-2,TRBD1,TRBV3-1/TRBV3-2,few,TGTGCCAGCAACGGACAGGCGCTTAACTATGGCTACACCTTC,CASNGQALNYGYTF
TRBJ2-7,.,TRBV18,.,TGTGCCAGCTCACCGAACAGGGCTTACGAGCAGTACTTC,CASSPNRAYEQYF
TRBJ1-2,.,TRBV6-5,once,TGTGCCAGCGTCCCGAGACAGAGCTCTAACTATGGCTACACCTTC,CASVPRQSSNYGYTF
TRBJ1-1,.,TRBV3-1/TRBV3-2,.,TGTGCCAGCAGCCAAGCGCAGGGGAAGGGCACTGAAGCTTTCTTT,CASSQAQGKGTEAFF
TRBJ1-1,.,TRBV19,.,TGTGCCAGTAGCACCCGACAGAACACTGAAGCTTTCTTT,CASSTRQNTEAFF
TRBJ2-7,TRBD2,TRBV18,.,TGTGCCAGCTCACCAACTAGCGGTGCGGGTCACGAGCAGTACTTC,CASSPTSGAGHEQYF
TRBJ1-1,.,TRBV28,.,TGTGCCAGCAGTTTGGGAGCCACAAACACTGAAGCTTTCTTT,CASSLGATNTEAFF
TRBJ1-1,TRBD1,TRBV6-2/TRBV6-3,.,TGTGCCAGCATCCCAGGGGGGACAGGAAAAGCTTTCTTT,CASIPGGTGKAFF
TRBJ2-3,TRBD2,TRBV6-5,.,TGTGCCAGCAGTTACTCCATAGCGGGGAACACAGATACGCAGTATTTT,CASSYSIAGNTDTQYF
TRBJ2-6,.,TRBV7-8,.,TGTGCCAGCAGCTTTTCCCGGGACACCTTCTCTGGGGCCAACGTCCTGACTTTC,CASSFSRDTFSGANVLTF